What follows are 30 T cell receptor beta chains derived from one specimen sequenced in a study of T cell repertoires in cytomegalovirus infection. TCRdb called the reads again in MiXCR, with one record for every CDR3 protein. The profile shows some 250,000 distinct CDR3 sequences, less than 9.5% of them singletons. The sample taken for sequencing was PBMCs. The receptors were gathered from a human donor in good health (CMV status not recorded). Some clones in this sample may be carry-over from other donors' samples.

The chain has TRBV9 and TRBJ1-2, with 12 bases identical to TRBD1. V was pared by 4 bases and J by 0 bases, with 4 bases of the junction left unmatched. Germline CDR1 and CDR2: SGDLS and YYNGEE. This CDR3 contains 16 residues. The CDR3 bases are TGTGCCAGCAGCTCGGGGACAGGGGGCTCTAACTATGGCTACACCTTC. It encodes CASSSGTGGSNYGYTF.

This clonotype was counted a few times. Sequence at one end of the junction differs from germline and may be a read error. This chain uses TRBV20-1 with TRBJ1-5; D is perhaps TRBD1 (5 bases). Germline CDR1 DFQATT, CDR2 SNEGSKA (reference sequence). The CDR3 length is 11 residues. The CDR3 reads CTVGGGQPQHF. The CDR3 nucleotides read TGTACGGTGGGGGGAGGCCAGCCCCAGCATTTT.

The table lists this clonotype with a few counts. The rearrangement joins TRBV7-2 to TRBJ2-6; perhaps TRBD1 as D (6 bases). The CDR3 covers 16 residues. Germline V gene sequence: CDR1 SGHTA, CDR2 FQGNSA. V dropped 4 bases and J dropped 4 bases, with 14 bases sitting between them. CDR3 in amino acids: CASSSQGRRGANVLTF. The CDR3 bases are TGTGCCAGCAGCTCACAGGGAAGACGCGGGGCCAACGTCCTGACTTTC.

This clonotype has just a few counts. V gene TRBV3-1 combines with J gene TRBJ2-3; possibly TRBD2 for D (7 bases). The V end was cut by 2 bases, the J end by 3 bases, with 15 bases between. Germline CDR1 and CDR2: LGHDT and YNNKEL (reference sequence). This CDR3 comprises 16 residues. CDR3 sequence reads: CASSQFGGANTDTQYF. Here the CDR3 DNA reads TGTGCCAGCAGCCAATTTGGGGGGGCAAATACAGATACGCAGTATTTT.

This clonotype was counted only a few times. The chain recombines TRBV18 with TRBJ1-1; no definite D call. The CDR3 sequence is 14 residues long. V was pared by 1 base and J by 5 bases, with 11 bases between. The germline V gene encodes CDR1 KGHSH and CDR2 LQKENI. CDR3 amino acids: CASSPQSGGTEAFF. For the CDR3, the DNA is TGTGCCAGCTCACCACAATCGGGAGGGACTGAAGCTTTCTTT.

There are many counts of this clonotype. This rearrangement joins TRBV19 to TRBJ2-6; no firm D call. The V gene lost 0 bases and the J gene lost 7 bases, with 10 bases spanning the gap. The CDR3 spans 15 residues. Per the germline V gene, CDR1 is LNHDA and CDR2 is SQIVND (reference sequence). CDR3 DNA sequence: TGTGCCAGTAGTATAGATCAATATGGAGCCAACGTCCTGACTTTC. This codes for CASSIDQYGANVLTF.

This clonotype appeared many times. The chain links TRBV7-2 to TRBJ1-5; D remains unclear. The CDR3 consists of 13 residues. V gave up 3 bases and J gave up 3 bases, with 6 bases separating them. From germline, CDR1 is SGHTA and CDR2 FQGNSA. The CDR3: CASSFSDNQPQHF. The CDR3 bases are TGTGCCAGCAGCTTCTCGGACAATCAGCCCCAGCATTTT.

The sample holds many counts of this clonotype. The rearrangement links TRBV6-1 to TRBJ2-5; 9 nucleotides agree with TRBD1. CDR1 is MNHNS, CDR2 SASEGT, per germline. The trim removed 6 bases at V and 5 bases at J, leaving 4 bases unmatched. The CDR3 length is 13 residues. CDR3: CASSRQGGETQYF. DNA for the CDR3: TGTGCCAGCAGCAGACAGGGGGGGGAGACCCAGTACTTC.

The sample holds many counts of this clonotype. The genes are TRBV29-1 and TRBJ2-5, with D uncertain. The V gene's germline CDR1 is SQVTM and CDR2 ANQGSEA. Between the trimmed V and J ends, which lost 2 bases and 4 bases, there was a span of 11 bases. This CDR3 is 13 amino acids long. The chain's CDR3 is CSVEPRPGETQYF. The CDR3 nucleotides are TGCAGCGTTGAACCCAGACCCGGAGAGACCCAGTACTTC.

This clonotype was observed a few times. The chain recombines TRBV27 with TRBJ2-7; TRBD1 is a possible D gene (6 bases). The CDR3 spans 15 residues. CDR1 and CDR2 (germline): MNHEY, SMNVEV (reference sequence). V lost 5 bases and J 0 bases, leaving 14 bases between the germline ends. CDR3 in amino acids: CASSPTGILSYEQYF. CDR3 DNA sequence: TGTGCCAGCAGTCCCACAGGGATTCTCTCCTACGAGCAGTACTTC.

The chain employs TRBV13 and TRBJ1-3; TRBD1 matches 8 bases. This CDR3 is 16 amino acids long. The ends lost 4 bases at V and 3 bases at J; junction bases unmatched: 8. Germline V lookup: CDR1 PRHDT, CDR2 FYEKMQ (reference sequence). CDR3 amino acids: CASSYRTGTNGNTIYF. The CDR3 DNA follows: TGTGCCAGCAGCTACCGGACAGGGACAAATGGAAACACCATATATTTT.

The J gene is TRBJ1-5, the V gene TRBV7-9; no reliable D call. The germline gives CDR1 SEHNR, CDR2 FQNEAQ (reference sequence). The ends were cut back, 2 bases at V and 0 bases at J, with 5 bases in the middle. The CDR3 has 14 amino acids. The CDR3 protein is CASSLSNSNQPQHF. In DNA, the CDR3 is TGTGCCAGCAGCTTAAGCAATAGCAATCAGCCCCAGCATTTT.

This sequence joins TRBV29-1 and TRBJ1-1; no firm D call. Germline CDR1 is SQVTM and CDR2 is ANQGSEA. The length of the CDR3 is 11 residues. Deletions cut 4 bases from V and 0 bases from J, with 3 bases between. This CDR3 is CSVGLNTEAFF. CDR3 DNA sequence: TGCAGCGTTGGACTGAACACTGAAGCTTTCTTT.

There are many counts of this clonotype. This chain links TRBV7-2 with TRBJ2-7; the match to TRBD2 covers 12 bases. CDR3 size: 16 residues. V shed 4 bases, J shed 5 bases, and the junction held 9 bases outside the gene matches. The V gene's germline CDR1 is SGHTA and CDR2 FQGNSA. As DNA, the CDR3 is TGTGCCAGCAGCTCTTCACTAGCGGGAGGATCCCACGAGCAGTACTTC. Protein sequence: CASSSSLAGGSHEQYF.

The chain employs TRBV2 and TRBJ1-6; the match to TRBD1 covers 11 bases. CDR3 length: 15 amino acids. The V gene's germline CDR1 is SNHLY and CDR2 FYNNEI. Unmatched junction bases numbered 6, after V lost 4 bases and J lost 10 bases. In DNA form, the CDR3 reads TGTGCCAGCAGTGTGTGGGACAGGGGGGAATCACCCCTCCACTTT. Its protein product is CASSVWDRGESPLHF.

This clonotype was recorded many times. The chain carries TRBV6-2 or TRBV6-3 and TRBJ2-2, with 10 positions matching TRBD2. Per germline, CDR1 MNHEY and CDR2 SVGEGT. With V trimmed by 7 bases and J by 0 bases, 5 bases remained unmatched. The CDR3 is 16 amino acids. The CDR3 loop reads CASKERGGSNTGELFF. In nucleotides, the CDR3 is TGTGCCAGCAAGGAGCGGGGGGGCTCGAACACCGGGGAGCTGTTTTTT.

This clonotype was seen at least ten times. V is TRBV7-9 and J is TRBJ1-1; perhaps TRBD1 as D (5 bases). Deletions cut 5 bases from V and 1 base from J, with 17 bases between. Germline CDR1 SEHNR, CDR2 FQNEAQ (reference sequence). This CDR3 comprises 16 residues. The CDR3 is CASSNIPGAGNTEAFF. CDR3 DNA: TGTGCCAGCAGCAACATCCCCGGGGCGGGGAACACTGAAGCTTTCTTT.

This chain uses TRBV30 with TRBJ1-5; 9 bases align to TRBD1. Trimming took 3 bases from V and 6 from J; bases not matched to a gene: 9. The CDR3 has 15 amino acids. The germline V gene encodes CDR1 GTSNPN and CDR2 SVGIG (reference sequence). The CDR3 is CAWRERDRVGQPQHF. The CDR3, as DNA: TGTGCCTGGAGAGAGCGGGACAGGGTGGGTCAGCCCCAGCATTTT.

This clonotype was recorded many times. This CDR3 is CASSYSGRSANQPQHF. DNA for the CDR3: TGTGCCAGCAGTTACTCGGGGCGGAGTGCCAATCAGCCCCAGCATTTT. This chain connects TRBV6-6 to TRBJ1-5; a weak D match, TRBD1 (5 bases). The V end was cut by 0 bases, the J end by 3 bases, with 12 bases between. CDR3 size: 16 residues. Germline V gene lookup returns CDR1 MNHNY and CDR2 SVGAGI (reference sequence).

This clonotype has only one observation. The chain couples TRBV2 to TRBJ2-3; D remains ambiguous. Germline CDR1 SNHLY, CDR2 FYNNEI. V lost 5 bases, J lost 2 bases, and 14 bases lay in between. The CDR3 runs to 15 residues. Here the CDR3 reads CASSSDRIYTDTQYF. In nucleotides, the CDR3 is TGTGCCAGCAGTTCTGACCGGATCTACACAGATACGCAGTATTTT.

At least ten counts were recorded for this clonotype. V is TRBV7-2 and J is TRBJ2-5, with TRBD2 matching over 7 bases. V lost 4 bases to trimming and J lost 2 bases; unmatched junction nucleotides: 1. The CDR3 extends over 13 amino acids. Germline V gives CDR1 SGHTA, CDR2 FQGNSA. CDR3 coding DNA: TGTGCCAGCAGCTGGGGGGGGCAAGAGACCCAGTACTTC. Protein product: CASSWGGQETQYF.

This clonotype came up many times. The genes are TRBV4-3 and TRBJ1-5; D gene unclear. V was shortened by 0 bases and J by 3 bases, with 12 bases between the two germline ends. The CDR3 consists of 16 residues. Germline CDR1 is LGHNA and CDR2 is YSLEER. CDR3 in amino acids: CASSQDSGLNNQPQHF. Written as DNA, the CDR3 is TGCGCCAGCAGCCAAGACAGTGGCCTCAACAATCAGCCCCAGCATTTT.

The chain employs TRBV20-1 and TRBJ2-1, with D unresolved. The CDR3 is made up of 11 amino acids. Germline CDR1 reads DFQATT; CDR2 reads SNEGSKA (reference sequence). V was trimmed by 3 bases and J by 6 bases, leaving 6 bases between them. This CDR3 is CSAREINEQFF. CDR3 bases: TGCAGTGCTAGGGAAATCAATGAGCAGTTCTTC.

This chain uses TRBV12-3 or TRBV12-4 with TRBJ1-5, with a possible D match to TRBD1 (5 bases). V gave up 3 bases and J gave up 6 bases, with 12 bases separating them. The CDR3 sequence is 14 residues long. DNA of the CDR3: TGTGCCAGCAGTTTGACAGTGGAGAGTCAGCCCCAGCATTTT. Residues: CASSLTVESQPQHF.

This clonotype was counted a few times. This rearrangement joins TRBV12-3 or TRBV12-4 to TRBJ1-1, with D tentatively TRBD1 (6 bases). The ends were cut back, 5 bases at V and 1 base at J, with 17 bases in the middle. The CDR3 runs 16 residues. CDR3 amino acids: CASSPPATGPNTEAFF. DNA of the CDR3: TGTGCCAGCAGTCCGCCAGCGACAGGACCGAACACTGAAGCTTTCTTT.

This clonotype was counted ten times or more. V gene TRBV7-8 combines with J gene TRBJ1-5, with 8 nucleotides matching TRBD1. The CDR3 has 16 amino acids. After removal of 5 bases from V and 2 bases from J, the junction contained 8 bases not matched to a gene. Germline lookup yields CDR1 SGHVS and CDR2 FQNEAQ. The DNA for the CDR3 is TGTGCCAGCAGCCCTTGGACAGGGAGAGGCAATCAGCCCCAGCATTTT. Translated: CASSPWTGRGNQPQHF. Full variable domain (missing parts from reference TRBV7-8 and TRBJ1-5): GAGVSQSPRYKVAKRGQDVALRCDPISGHVSLFWYQQALGQGPEFLTYFQNEAQLDKSGLPSDRFFAERPEGSVSTLKIQRTQQEDSAVYLCASSPWTGRGNQPQHFGDGTRLSIL.

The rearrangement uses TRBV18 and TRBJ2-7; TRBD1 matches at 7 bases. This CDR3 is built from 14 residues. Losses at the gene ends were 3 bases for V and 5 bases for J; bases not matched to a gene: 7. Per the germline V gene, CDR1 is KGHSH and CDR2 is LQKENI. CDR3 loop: CASSPGQQGNEQYF. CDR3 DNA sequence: TGTGCCAGCTCACCGGGACAGCAAGGAAACGAGCAGTACTTC.

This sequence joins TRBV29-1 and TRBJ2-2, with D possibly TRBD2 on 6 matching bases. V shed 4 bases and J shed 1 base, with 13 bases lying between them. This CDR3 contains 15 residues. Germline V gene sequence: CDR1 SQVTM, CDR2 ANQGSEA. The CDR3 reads CSVVRSGVNTGELFF. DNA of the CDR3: TGCAGCGTTGTCAGGTCGGGGGTGAACACCGGGGAGCTGTTTTTT.

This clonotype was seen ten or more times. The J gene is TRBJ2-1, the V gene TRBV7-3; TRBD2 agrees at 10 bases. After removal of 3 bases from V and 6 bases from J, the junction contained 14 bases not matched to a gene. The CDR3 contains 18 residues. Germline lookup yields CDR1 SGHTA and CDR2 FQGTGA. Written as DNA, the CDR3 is TGTGCCAGCAGCTTGTCCACAGCGGGGGGGCATGACCCCAATGAGCAGTTCTTC. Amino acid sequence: CASSLSTAGGHDPNEQFF.

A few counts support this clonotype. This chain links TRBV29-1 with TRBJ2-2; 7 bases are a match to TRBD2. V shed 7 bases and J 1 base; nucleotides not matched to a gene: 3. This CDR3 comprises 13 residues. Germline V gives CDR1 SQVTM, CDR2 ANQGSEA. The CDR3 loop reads CSAGLGNTGELFF. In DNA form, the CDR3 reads TGCAGCGCTGGACTAGGGAACACCGGGGAGCTGTTTTTT.